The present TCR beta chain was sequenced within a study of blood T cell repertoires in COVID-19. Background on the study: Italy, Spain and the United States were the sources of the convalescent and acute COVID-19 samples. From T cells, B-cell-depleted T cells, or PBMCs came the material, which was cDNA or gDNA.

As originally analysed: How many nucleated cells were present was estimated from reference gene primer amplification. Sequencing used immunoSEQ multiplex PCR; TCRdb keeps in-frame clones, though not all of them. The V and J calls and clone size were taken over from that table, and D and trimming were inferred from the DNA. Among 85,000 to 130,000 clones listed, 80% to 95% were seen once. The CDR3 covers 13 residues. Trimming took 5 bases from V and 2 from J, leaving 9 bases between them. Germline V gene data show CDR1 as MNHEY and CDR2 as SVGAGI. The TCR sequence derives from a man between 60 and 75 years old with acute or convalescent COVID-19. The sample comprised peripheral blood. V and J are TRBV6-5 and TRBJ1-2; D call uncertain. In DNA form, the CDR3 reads TGTGCCAGCAGTAGTTTGCGGAACTATGGCTACACCTTC. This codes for CASSSLRNYGYTF.